The next 25 T cell receptor beta chains were all read from a single sample in a study of neoadjuvant anti-PD-1 for oral cavity cancer. This table comes from immunoSEQ multiplex PCR, and its TCRdb copy is limited to in-frame clones, with some not included. The data hold around 60,000 clones, with roughly 84% observed a single time. The specimen was PBMCs, collected before nivolumab (anti-PD-1) treatment. Receptors were obtained from a person between 40 and 85 years old with oral cavity squamous cell carcinoma.

The chain joins TRBV13 to TRBJ2-1; the match to TRBD2 covers 7 bases. The CDR3 sequence is 14 residues long. The germline V gene encodes CDR1 PRHDT and CDR2 FYEKMQ (reference sequence). With V trimmed by 5 bases and J by 9 bases, 10 bases remained unmatched. The DNA of the CDR3 is TGTGCCAGCAGCCCGGTCGGGGGGACGGGTGAGCAGTTCTTC. Translating it yields CASSPVGGTGEQFF.

The chain uses TRBV18 and TRBJ1-5; tentatively, D is TRBD1 (6 bases). The germline V and J ends were trimmed by 6 bases and 5 bases, with 17 bases remaining between them. Germline assignment: CDR1 KGHSH and CDR2 LQKENI. The CDR3 has 15 residues. CDR3 region: CASSPGGQTYQPQHF. CDR3 nucleotides: TGTGCCAGCTCGCCAGGAGGACAGACTTATCAGCCCCAGCATTTT.

The gene calls are TRBV2 and TRBJ2-5, with D possibly TRBD2 on 6 matching bases. There are 13 residues in the CDR3. CDR1 and CDR2 from the germline V gene are SNHLY and FYNNEI. The V gene lost 5 bases and the J gene lost 2 bases, with 9 bases spanning the gap. The CDR3 DNA sequence: TGTGCCAGCAGTCGGGACTTGCAAGAGACCCAGTACTTC. The encoded protein is CASSRDLQETQYF.

CDR3 residues: CASSSAGTGDGYTF. DNA of the CDR3: TGTGCCAGCAGCTCCGCGGGGACAGGGGATGGCTACACCTTC. The rearrangement uses TRBV5-6 and TRBJ1-2, with 10 nucleotides matching TRBD1. This CDR3 comprises 14 residues. Per germline, CDR1 SGHDT and CDR2 YYEEEE. Trimming took 3 bases from V and 6 from J; bases not matched to a gene: 5.

The chain carries TRBV27 and TRBJ2-5; TRBD1 or TRBD2 may be the D gene (5 bases each). The CDR3 sequence is 14 residues long. Germline values: CDR1 MNHEY, CDR2 SMNVEV (reference sequence). V gave up 1 base and J gave up 4 bases, with 10 bases separating them. As DNA, the CDR3 is TGTGCCAGCAGTTTATACGGGGCCGGAGAGACCCAGTACTTC. It specifies CASSLYGAGETQYF.

The gene calls are TRBV7-9 and TRBJ2-7; no reliable D call. The V end lost 1 base, the J end lost 3 bases, and 13 bases lay between the germline ends. CDR3 size: 15 residues. CDR1 is SEHNR, CDR2 FQNEAQ, per germline (reference sequence). CDR3 in DNA: TGTGCCAGCAGCTTAGGGGCTGGGCATAGCTACGAGCAGTACTTC. Translation: CASSLGAGHSYEQYF.

V gene TRBV6-4 combines with J gene TRBJ2-3, with 8 positions matching TRBD2. Germline V gene lookup returns CDR1 MRHNA and CDR2 SNTAGT. The V and J ends lost 4 bases and 7 bases, in that order; junction bases with no gene match: 10. CDR3 length: 15 residues. The CDR3 nucleotides are TGTGCCAGCAGTGCCGCGGGGGGCCAGGTCTATACGCAGTATTTT. As protein: CASSAAGGQVYTQYF.

The table lists this clone with a few counts. The chain couples TRBV28 to TRBJ1-5, with D possibly matching TRBD1 (5 bases). V gave up 7 bases and J gave up 7 bases, with 20 bases separating them. This CDR3 region has 15 residues. The germline CDR1 and CDR2 sequences are MDHEN and SYDVKM. The chain's CDR3 is CASTSLRRGDQPQHF. In DNA form, the CDR3 reads TGTGCCAGCACCTCTCTTCGGCGAGGGGACCAGCCCCAGCATTTT.

CDR3 protein: CASSLGITGNTIYF. The CDR3 nucleotides are TGTGCCAGCAGCTTAGGGATAACTGGAAACACCATATATTTT. The rearrangement uses TRBV7-2 and TRBJ1-3; D uncertain. Germline CDR1 reads SGHTA; CDR2 reads FQGNSA. CDR3 size: 14 residues. V shed 1 base and J shed 2 bases, with 6 bases lying between them.

This clone was recorded only once. This sequence joins TRBV5-1 and TRBJ2-5; 8 bases align to TRBD2. The CDR3 sequence is 14 residues long. V was clipped by 4 bases and J by 5 bases; unmatched bases: 7. Germline CDR1 is SGHRS and CDR2 is YFSETQ. CDR3 residues: CASSPGGGAETQYF. DNA of the CDR3: TGCGCCAGCAGCCCGGGGGGGGGCGCGGAGACCCAGTACTTC.

V and J are TRBV4-1 and TRBJ2-7, with D perhaps matching TRBD2 (6 bases). Germline V lookup: CDR1 MGHRA, CDR2 YSYEKL. This CDR3 is built from 15 residues. V was pared by 4 bases and J by 5 bases, with 18 bases between. The CDR3 nucleotides read TGCGCCAGCAGCCTCTATCGGGGCGGGGCCGACGAGCAGTACTTC. Translating it yields CASSLYRGGADEQYF.

The chain is built from TRBV6-5 and TRBJ2-7; TRBD2 matches at 9 bases. V lost 6 bases to trimming and J lost 2 bases; unmatched junction nucleotides: 2. Germline CDR1 and CDR2: MNHEY and SVGAGI. This CDR3 comprises 13 residues. CDR3 region: CASSRGGAYEQYF. The CDR3 DNA reads TGTGCCAGCAGCCGCGGGGGGGCCTACGAGCAGTACTTC.

V and J are TRBV7-9 and TRBJ2-7; 9 nucleotides match TRBD1. V shed 0 bases, J shed 0 bases, and the junction held 6 bases outside the gene matches. CDR3 size: 17 residues. Germline V gives CDR1 SEHNR, CDR2 FQNEAQ (reference sequence). This chain's CDR3 is CASSLAGGQGNSYEQYF. DNA for the CDR3: TGTGCCAGCAGCTTAGCGGGCGGACAGGGGAACTCCTACGAGCAGTACTTC.

The CDR3 region is CASSFDVNRAYGYTF. In nucleotides, the CDR3 is TGCGCCAGCAGCTTCGATGTCAACAGGGCCTATGGCTACACCTTC. V is TRBV5-1 and J is TRBJ1-2; tentative D call: TRBD1 (6 bases). Trimming stripped 2 bases from V and 4 bases from J, with 15 bases between. Germline CDR1 is SGHRS and CDR2 is YFSETQ. The CDR3 totals 15 residues.

The V gene is TRBV6-1, the J gene TRBJ2-7; no reliable D call. V lost 8 bases to trimming and J lost 3 bases, with 8 bases between them. The CDR3 consists of 11 residues. Germline CDR1 reads MNHNS; CDR2 reads SASEGT. CDR3 protein: CASGASYEQYF. CDR3 sequence (DNA): TGTGCCAGCGGCGCGAGCTACGAGCAGTACTTC.

In DNA, the CDR3 is TGTGCCAGCAGTTCCGGGACTAGTACCTACAATGAGCAGTTCTTC. Translating gives CASSSGTSTYNEQFF. The chain uses TRBV7-7 and TRBJ2-1, with 8 bases aligning to TRBD2. This CDR3 region has 15 residues. Germline CDR1 and CDR2: SSHAT and FNYEAQ (reference sequence). The junction had 6 bases not matched to a gene; V was cut back by 6 bases and J by 2 bases. The complete variable domain, with remaining parts taken from reference TRBV7-7 and TRBJ2-1, reads GAGVSQSPRYKVTKRGQDVTLRCDPISSHATLYWYQQALGQGPEFLTYFNYEAQPDKSGLPSDRFSAERPEGSISTLTIQRTEQRDSAMYRCASSSGTSTYNEQFFGPGTRLTVL.

V and J are TRBV5-3 and TRBJ2-3, with no clear D. TRBV5-3 is identified as an open reading frame with a role that is uncertain. CDR3 length: 13 residues. The V and J ends lost 0 bases and 6 bases respectively, with 8 bases between them. The CDR3 DNA is TGTGCCAGAAGCTTGGACAAGGACGATACGCAGTATTTT. It specifies CARSLDKDDTQYF.

This chain joins TRBV29-1 and TRBJ1-2, with 7 bases that match TRBD1. There are 12 residues in the CDR3. The V and J ends lost 7 bases and 3 bases, in that order; junction bases with no gene match: 5. Looked up from germline, CDR1 is SQVTM and CDR2 is ANQGSEA. CDR3 sequence: CSGRTGDYGYTF. The CDR3 DNA follows: TGCAGCGGAAGAACAGGGGACTATGGCTACACCTTC.

This clone was found a few times. This chain uses TRBV10-1 with TRBJ2-1, with unresolved D. Germline V gene sequence: CDR1 WNHNN, CDR2 SYGVQD (reference sequence). The CDR3 sequence is 11 residues long. Trimming cost V 6 bases and J 5 bases, with 5 bases left between them. Written as DNA, the CDR3 is TGCGCCAGCAGCCTTAACAATGAGCAGTTCTTC. Translation: CASSLNNEQFF.

The genes are TRBV11-2 and TRBJ2-1; D possibly corresponds to TRBD2 (5 bases). Germline CDR1 SGHAT, CDR2 FQNNGV. The V end lost 7 bases, the J end lost 0 bases, and 16 bases lay between the germline ends. The CDR3 length is 16 residues. The CDR3 protein is CASTLFKGSSYNEQFF. As DNA, the CDR3 is TGTGCCAGCACCCTCTTTAAAGGGAGCTCCTACAATGAGCAGTTCTTC.

This rearrangement joins TRBV5-1 to TRBJ1-2; D not certain. The CDR3 sequence is 15 residues long. CDR1 is SGHRS and CDR2 is YFSETQ in the germline V gene. Trimming took 0 bases from V and 1 from J, leaving 10 bases between them. The CDR3 reads CASSLEPDINYGYTF. Here the CDR3 DNA reads TGCGCCAGCAGCTTGGAGCCCGACATTAACTATGGCTACACCTTC.

This chain connects TRBV2 to TRBJ2-7, with 7 bases fitting TRBD1. This CDR3 has 13 amino acids. CDR1 SNHLY and CDR2 FYNNEI come from the germline V gene. Unmatched junction bases numbered 4, after V lost 8 bases and J lost 0 bases. The CDR3 sequence: CASDRDSSYEQYF. CDR3 in DNA: TGTGCCAGCGACAGGGACAGCTCCTACGAGCAGTACTTC.

The genes are TRBV7-8 and TRBJ1-3; 9 bases fit TRBD1. J was trimmed by 7 bases and V by 3 bases; bases with no gene match: 10. CDR1 SGHVS and CDR2 FQNEAQ come from the germline V gene. The CDR3 has 16 residues. CDR3 region: CASSLNRDREYNTIYF. CDR3 DNA: TGTGCCAGCAGCTTGAACCGGGACAGGGAATATAACACCATATATTTT.

The chain has TRBV7-9 and TRBJ1-1; D not certain. Germline V gene sequence: CDR1 SEHNR, CDR2 FQNEAQ (reference sequence). V was cut by 5 bases and J by 0 bases, with 16 bases left in between. The length of the CDR3 is 16 residues. The CDR3 is CASSRVLWELNTEAFF. The CDR3 region has the DNA TGTGCCAGCAGCCGAGTGTTATGGGAATTGAACACTGAAGCTTTCTTT. Combining the CDR3 with reference TRBV7-9 and TRBJ1-1 gives the whole variable domain DTGVSQNPRHKITKRGQNVTFRCDPISEHNRLYWYRQTLGQGPEFLTYFQNEAQLEKSRLLSDRFSAERPKGSFSTLEIQRTEQGDSAMYLCASSRVLWELNTEAFFGQGTRLTVV.

This clone was counted a few times. The chain has TRBV5-1 and TRBJ2-3, with TRBD2 identical over 8 bases. Germline V CDR1 and CDR2: SGHRS, YFSETQ. The trim removed 7 bases at V and 3 bases at J, leaving 10 bases unmatched. The CDR3 has 15 residues. The CDR3 bases are TGCGCCAGCTTCGGAGGAGCGGGGGTGACAGATACGCAGTATTTT. Translation gives CASFGGAGVTDTQYF.